This TCR beta chain was recovered during a study of cytomegalovirus exposure and HLA in healthy donors (TCRdb year 2017). Broadly, across the study: An earlier analysis of more than 550 of the donors reported over 250 Gb of sequence data and approximately 120 million unique TCR beta sequences obtained from about 170 million T cells. About 300 gigabases of sequencing data and tens of millions of unique TCR sequences were included in an early release covering several hundred HLA-typed donors. Every discovery cohort repertoire had been produced on one sequencing platform. High-throughput TCR immunosequencing, statistical association of individual TCRs with disease status, and machine learning were combined to predict cytomegalovirus infection status. HLA typing covered class I and class II loci at four-digit resolution. Donor age, sex, ethnicity and CMV serostatus were collected together with the repertoire data. Among the roughly 390 genotyped donors, approximately 76% belonged to the genetic ancestry cluster associated with self-reported Caucasian donors. Rather than drawing on any new phenotypic data, the later analysis identified candidate immune exposures from TCR beta sequences and the way those sequences occurred across donors. Along with the approximately 670-subject first cohort, a separate validation cohort of approximately 110 different subjects was used. The study aimed to test whether signatures of past pathogen exposure could be identified by cataloging public T cell receptors. The study profiled the T cell repertoires of approximately 700 subjects by immunosequencing and related them to cytomegalovirus serostatus. On average, around 240,000 unique TCR beta nucleotide sequences were sequenced per donor among some 420 genotyped donors of the cohort, with 15% to 20% of those sequences being non-productive. Because of strong linkage in the cohort, four or five DR-DQ haplotypes were treated as single units for association and clustering. In a later genetic analysis, genome-wide SNP genotypes for about 65% of the roughly 670 donors were used, and that subset was treated as a discovery cohort. To decide whether each TCR beta V gene segment behaved as functional or pseudogenic, an earlier analysis of over 500 of the donors relied on high-throughput TCR beta sequencing. To study patterns of TCR occurrence, a later analysis re-analyzed previously published TCR beta repertoires from 666 donors and added high-resolution HLA genotyping. Typing coverage varied by locus: roughly 629-640 donors for A, B, C, DRB1 and DQB1; roughly 500 for DQA1; over 600 for DPA1; some 470 for DPB1.

The full study reports these points: Linkage disequilibrium might explain the correlated functional status among segregating V segments, but an unknown experimental factor could not be ruled out. When HLA alleles, especially DR and DQ, strongly co-occurred, TCR associations were difficult to assign to individual alleles. Because some donors lacked HLA typing at each locus, the association tests relied only on the typed subset. Most CMV-associated TCR beta chains appeared to be HLA-restricted in a later analysis, and the HLA associations seemed to be driven largely by CMV exposure. In a later genetic analysis, a missense DCLRE1C variant was associated with V-gene and J-gene trimming of TCR beta chains, and the association was replicated in an independent cohort. The 87-base-pair reads could not distinguish some IMGT-functional V segments, including TRBV6-2 and TRBV6-3, so those segments were excluded. In a later analysis, 16,951 TCR beta sequences were associated with specific HLA alleles at a false discovery rate of 0.05. The authors suggested that the approach could potentially be extended to other disease states and immunological phenotypes. In a later analysis, HLA-associated TCR beta chains showed more clonal expansion and lower generation probabilities than non-associated chains that were equally common. In a later analysis, several top co-occurrence clusters were reported to appear linked to parvovirus B19, influenza, CMV and Epstein-Barr virus. Most TCR sequences were observed very rarely across donors, whereas some public TCRs were present in many individuals. Sequencing depth was assumed to be roughly uniform across donors in the presence/absence analyses, though that assumption may not hold. The cohort was sequenced for TCR beta chains only, and without alpha or paired-chain data the features that could be detected were limited. Compared with the approximately 600-donor mean, donors in an Asian-associated ancestry cluster had fewer N-insertions in productive TCRs, according to a later genetic analysis. A further reported finding was that TCR beta sequences accurately predicted the HLA-A and HLA-B alleles for most subjects in the first cohort. In a later analysis, the rate of TCR association differed among HLA loci, with DRB1 alleles having the most associated TCRs and HLA-C alleles having the fewest. Cytomegalovirus status was reported to be diagnosed by the classifier with high specificity and sensitivity in both the original and validation cohorts. A cluster of highly shared sequence variants was judged likely to be a technical artifact of the sequencing pipeline. A few of the identified cytomegalovirus-associated TCR beta chains were confirmed in vitro to be specific for cytomegalovirus antigens. Immune exposure information for the cohort was limited to CMV serostatus. Broadly in line with IMGT annotations, most TCR beta V segments showed up in productive rearrangements about 87% or about 30% of the time in an earlier analysis of 587 of the donors. The earlier analysis of fewer than 750 of the donors excluded 15 to 20 rarely observed V segments, including chromosome 9 orphons, because counts were too low. In the study, approximately 160 TCR beta chains were listed as associated with cytomegalovirus.

The cohort consisted of approximately 690 healthy bone marrow donors. All cohort members were sampled while nominally healthy, although unrecorded immune exposures were likely present. The donor was CMV seronegative and was included in the group of 352 seronegative cohort members. Every donor gave a peripheral blood sample, and the peripheral blood mononuclear cells from that sample were used for TCR beta sequencing. The Qiagen DNeasy Blood Extraction Kit was used to extract genomic DNA from the blood cell samples. From the germline V gene (reference sequence), CDR1 is SGHAT and CDR2 is FQDESV. The CDR3 numbers 15 residues from cysteine through phenylalanine. CDR3 DNA is the only sequence kept; it has 45 bases, read in frame from the first base. Trimming accounts for 4 bases at V and 2 bases at J, while the number of junction bases matched to no gene is 7. Of note for this clone: It has no known antigen specificity. No qualities accompany the bases; no much larger clone lies one base away.

The method was the immunoSEQ multiplex PCR assay. For the multiplex PCR, a mixture combining 60 forward primers for TCR Vbeta segments and 13 reverse primers for TCR Jbeta segments was used. A multiplex PCR assay on genomic DNA amplified the CDR3 region of rearranged TCR beta genes. The amplified TCR beta libraries were sequenced on the Illumina HiSeq System as 87-base-pair reads. The source study handled its data this way. A later analysis tallied roughly 80 million unique TCR beta chains across the 650 to 750 repertoires, and approximately 11 million of those chains were shared by two or more donors. Raw reads were error-corrected and collapsed into unique sequences with a nearest-neighbor algorithm that merged closely related sequences to remove PCR and sequencing errors. CDR3 sequences were aligned to IMGT reference sequences to assign V, D and J gene segments. For a sequence to be retained, at least a six-nucleotide match to both a V gene segment and a J gene segment was required. A rearrangement was called productive if the CDR3 had no stop codons and remained in frame with V and J, and every other rearrangement was called non-productive. Following IMGT convention, CDR3 was defined as the stretch from the second conserved V-encoded cysteine up to the conserved J-encoded phenylalanine. Sequences without an unambiguous match to a single V gene segment were excluded from the earlier analysis of a few hundred of the donors. In an earlier analysis of several hundred of the donors, V segments were called functional above 56.7% productive rearrangements and were called segregating when the between-donor standard deviation exceeded 5%. To diagnose cytomegalovirus status from the catalog of TCR beta chain sequences, a statistical classification framework was built. V and J gene assignment, in a later analysis, came from comparing TCR nucleotide sequences with IMGT/GENE-DB human TR gene sequences. In a later analysis, CDR3 sequences and most-parsimonious VDJ recombination scenarios were assigned using the TCRdist pipeline. A later analysis defined each TCR beta chain by its CDR3 amino acid sequence plus V-gene family, and excluded reads lacking a unique V-gene family. As a way to deal with suspected cross-contamination and a sequencing artifact, a later analysis dropped 592 nucleotide sequences that were highly shared and had low generation probability. A later analysis calculated a clonal expansion index for each public chain from normalized within-repertoire ranks of inferred template counts. A later analysis computed generation probabilities with a VDJ recombination model fitted to out-of-frame rearrangements, and checked the results against IGoR. A later analysis scored TCR-TCR, TCR-HLA and TCR-CMV co-occurrence with hypergeometric tests, applying a repertoire-size bias correction to TCR pairs. A later analysis estimated false discovery rates by permuting HLA or CMV assignments 20 times. In a later analysis, co-occurring TCRs were grouped using DBSCAN, and TCRdist sequence similarity was added for clustering within HLA-allele-positive subsets. For co-occurrence clustering, repertoires with fewer than 30,000 or more than 120,000 public chains were excluded, along with 5 or 6 repertoires with anomalous nucleotide sharing. Drawn from immuneACCESS, this table holds only the in-frame rearrangements with V and J called that TCRdb kept. Clones are partly lost; checked studies trace under half to an unresolved V gene and leave the rest unexplained. The DNA was the basis for D and trimming; V, J and clone size are from that table. Recorded for this sample are more than 110,000 clones; nearly 80% of them occurred a single time. Around 4.9% of the sample comes from the top ten.

The receptor comes from a male donor in good health and CMV-seronegative. The chain is made from TRBV11-1 and TRBJ2-7; TRBD1 lines up with 8 middle nucleotides. The sequencing sample was made of PBMCs. The CDR3 region has the sequence CASSSRQGPPYEQYF. The DNA sequence is given as TGTGCCAGCAGCTCCAGACAGGGGCCCCCCTACGAGCAGTACTTC.